This T cell receptor (beta chain) was captured by sequencing in a study of graft-versus-host responses after intestinal transplantation. Whole-study context: Recipients had multivisceral, liver-intestinal, or isolated intestinal transplants. All recipients got anti-thymocyte globulin induction, then tacrolimus and steroids for roughly three years.

Regarding the study as a whole: GvH clones appeared in recipient marrow, some first in ileum or blood. The highest levels of circulating GvH clones went along with early declines in HvG clones after transplant.

To note about this clone: What it binds is unknown.

Libraries were prepared by immunoSEQ multiplex PCR; TCRdb keeps only in-frame clonotypes and omits some of them. The sample contains tens of thousands of clones, 85% to 95% of which appear only once. V lost 4 bases to trimming and J lost 0 bases, with 10 bases between them. CDR1 and CDR2 (germline): SGHAT, FQNNGV. CDR3 size: 15 residues. The chain uses TRBV11-2 and TRBJ2-1; D call uncertain. Sample: unstimulated CD8+ T cells sorted from spleen or lymph node cells, taken before transplant. The clonotype comes from a human donor who was the organ donor for an intestinal transplant. CDR3 nucleotide sequence: TGTGCCAGCAGCTCAAAAGATAGCTCCTACAATGAGCAGTTCTTC. It codes for CASSSKDSSYNEQFF.